This T cell receptor (beta chain) originates from a study of T cell responses to AZD1222 COVID-19 vaccine. Study results and limitations: Females outnumbered males among donors, who were mostly white British; clonal diversity was possibly underestimated. After two AZD1222 doses, spike-specific TCR breadth and depth rose versus day 0. Regions 160-218 and 743-854 held dominance among vaccine-associated CD4 TCRs, which spanned spike.

The CDR3 is 16 amino acids. V was cut by 5 bases and J by 7 bases, with 23 bases left in between. Germline CDR1 SGHRS, CDR2 YFSETQ. Concerning this clone: The antigen is not known.

Sequenced by immunoSEQ multiplex PCR; TCRdb stores in-frame clones only, minus some. The sample lists about 83,000 clones, 86% occurring once. The chain combines TRBV5-1 with TRBJ2-3; D possibly corresponds to TRBD2 (7 bases). This TCR was recovered from an adult in good health. This specimen was peripheral blood, taken on day 0 of AZD1222 vaccination. The CDR3 DNA follows: TGCGCCAGCAGATCCCCCGAGGCGGGGGCCGGGTATACGCAGTATTTT. This translates into CASRSPEAGAGYTQYF.